These 28 T cell receptor beta chains came from one sample sequenced in a study of human T cells and chemical hapten exposure. Time point reported: pre-sensitization, week 0. Treatment here: therapeutic diphenylcyclopropenone sensitization with weekly scalp DPC. In TCRdb, the RACE reads were re-called with MiXCR into one record per CDR3 protein. The sample holds some 59,000 distinct CDR3 sequences; around 11% are singletons and the top ten take 3% to 4.5%. This sample comprised whole blood, obtained in connection with sensitization to the hapten diphenylcyclopropenone (DPC). These receptor sequences come from a woman aged 40 to 49 with alopecia areata. Some clones in this sample may be carry-over from other donors' samples.

Concerning this clonotype: This could be a read error, since a much larger clone is one nucleotide away. The chain carries TRBV20-1 and TRBJ2-7, with D hard to call. Germline-derived CDR1 and CDR2 are DFQATT and SNEGSKA (reference sequence). V was pared by 3 bases and J by 0 bases, with 9 bases between. The CDR3 has 13 amino acids. CDR3 in DNA: TGCAGTGCTAGTGAGACGAGCTCCTACGAGCAGTACTTC. Protein sequence: CSASETSSYEQYF.

This clonotype was detected many times. The V call is TRBV23-1, the J call TRBJ2-1, with a possible D match to TRBD1 (5 bases). TRBV23-1 is noted as an ORF with a role that remains uncertain. With 6 bases removed from V and 5 bases from J, the gap between germline ends came to 11 bases. The CDR3 has 13 residues. In DNA, the CDR3 is TGCGCCAGCAGCGACAGTTTTGACAATGAGCAGTTCTTC. As protein: CASSDSFDNEQFF.

This clonotype was observed many times. This chain uses TRBV4-3 with TRBJ2-1; 9 bases fit TRBD2. Losses at the gene ends were 0 bases for V and 4 bases for J; bases not matched to a gene: 16. Germline CDR1 is LGHNA and CDR2 is YSLEER. This CDR3 contains 20 residues. CDR3 bases: TGCGCCAGCAGCCAAGATCCCCCCCAGGATAGCGGGGGCCCATACAATGAGCAGTTCTTC. It yields the protein CASSQDPPQDSGGPYNEQFF.

The gene calls are TRBV6-6 and TRBJ2-1; 8 bases map to TRBD1. The germline gives CDR1 MNHNY, CDR2 SVGAGI (reference sequence). The CDR3 covers 14 residues. Trimming at V came to 5 bases and at J to 9 bases, leaving 9 bases not matched to a gene. The CDR3 protein is CASSRGQVGTEQFF. DNA of the CDR3: TGTGCCAGCAGTCGGGGACAGGTGGGGACTGAGCAGTTCTTC.

This clonotype appeared many times. This rearrangement joins TRBV18 to TRBJ1-1; 9 bases are shared with TRBD1. The trim removed 2 bases at V and 7 bases at J, leaving 2 bases unmatched. CDR3 length equals 13 residues. Per germline, CDR1 KGHSH and CDR2 LQKENI. The CDR3 DNA reads TGTGCCAGCTCACCATGGGACAGGGTTGAAGCTTTCTTT. As protein: CASSPWDRVEAFF.

The chain employs TRBV4-3 and TRBJ2-2, with D possibly matching TRBD1 (5 bases). The CDR3 has 16 residues. Germline-derived CDR1 and CDR2 are LGHNA and YSLEER. The V and J ends lost 4 bases and 0 bases respectively, with 12 bases between them. CDR3 residues: CASSLSVGANTGELFF. The CDR3 nucleotides read TGCGCCAGCAGCCTATCTGTAGGGGCGAACACCGGGGAGCTGTTTTTT.

This clonotype was counted ten times or more. The genes are TRBV14 and TRBJ2-7, with D uncertain. CDR1 and CDR2 (germline): SGHDN, FVKESK. Trimming removed 1 base at V and 3 bases at J, with 10 bases between. This CDR3 comprises 14 residues. The CDR3 loop reads CASSQGGFGYEQYF. The CDR3 nucleotides are TGTGCCAGCAGCCAAGGGGGATTCGGCTACGAGCAGTACTTC.

The rearrangement joins TRBV6-5 to TRBJ2-1; the D is unclear. The V end was cut by 6 bases, the J end by 0 bases, with 12 bases between. The germline V gene encodes CDR1 MNHEY and CDR2 SVGAGI. The CDR3 runs to 15 residues. CDR3 DNA sequence: TGTGCCAGCAGCTTTGCCCCTGTCTCCTACAATGAGCAGTTCTTC. Protein sequence: CASSFAPVSYNEQFF.

The chain links TRBV3-2 to TRBJ2-3; the table's D gene call, TRBD1, was not cross checked with the DNA. TRBV3-2 constitutes a pseudogene. The CDR3 has 14 residues. CDR3 sequence: CASSSRLATDTQYF. Here the CDR3 DNA reads TGTGCCAGCAGCTCCCGGCTAGCCACAGATACGCAGTATTTT.

This clonotype has at least ten counts. The chain recombines TRBV29-1 with TRBJ1-2, with a tentative D call TRBD1 (6 bases). Deletions cut 5 bases from V and 2 bases from J, with 6 bases between. The CDR3 contains 11 residues. Germline lookup yields CDR1 SQVTM and CDR2 ANQGSEA. DNA of the CDR3: TGCAGCGTTACAGGGAACTATGGCTACACCTTC. It yields the protein CSVTGNYGYTF. The variable domain in full, with the rest retrieved from reference TRBV29-1 and TRBJ1-2, is SAVISQKPSRDICQRGTSLTIQCQVDSQVTMMFWYRQQPGQSLTLIATANQGSEATYESGFVIDKFPISRPNLTFSTLTVSNMSPEDSSIYLCSVTGNYGYTFGSGTRLTVV.

CDR3 coding DNA: TGTGCCAGCAGCTCGAACTTATCGGGAAGACGGAGCTCCTACAATGAGCAGTTCTTC. Amino acid sequence: CASSSNLSGRRSSYNEQFF. The V gene is TRBV7-9, the J gene TRBJ2-1; D perhaps matches TRBD2 (5 bases). Looked up from germline, CDR1 is SEHNR and CDR2 is FQNEAQ (reference sequence). Trimming shortened V by 4 bases and J by 0 bases, and 22 bases separated the two germline ends. The CDR3 runs to 19 residues.

This clonotype was detected ten times or more. V usage is TRBV10-3 and J usage is TRBJ1-5; D is undetermined. The CDR3 is made up of 15 amino acids. Germline V lookup: CDR1 ENHRY, CDR2 SYGVKD. V lost 10 bases to trimming and J lost 4 bases, with 20 bases between them. This CDR3 is CATRATPGGNQPQHF. The CDR3 nucleotides are TGTGCCACACGGGCTACTCCCGGCGGGAATCAGCCCCAGCATTTT.

This clonotype was observed a few times. The rearrangement links TRBV6-1 to TRBJ1-1, with 11 positions matching TRBD1. In germline, CDR1 is MNHNS, CDR2 SASEGT. The CDR3 is made up of 15 amino acids. With 6 bases clipped from V and 1 base from J, the junction kept 4 bases outside the gene matches. The CDR3 is CASSAGTGGNTEAFF. The CDR3 nucleotides read TGTGCCAGCAGCGCTGGGACAGGGGGGAACACTGAAGCTTTCTTT.

There are many counts of this clonotype. This chain links TRBV5-3 with TRBJ2-7; maybe TRBD2 (6 bases). TRBV5-3 carries the ORF label, with uncertain function. Trimming removed 3 bases from V and 5 bases from J, with 21 bases in between. The CDR3 consists of 16 residues. CDR3: CARSWGPSSDLHEQYF. Here the CDR3 DNA reads TGTGCCAGAAGCTGGGGCCCGTCTAGCGATCTGCACGAGCAGTACTTC.

Note on this clonotype: This may stem from a read error, because a much larger clone lies one nucleotide away. The chain recombines TRBV28 with TRBJ2-1; perhaps D is TRBD1 or TRBD2 (5 bases each). Trimming shortened V by 7 bases and J by 2 bases, and 9 bases separated the two germline ends. The CDR3 covers 13 residues. Germline CDR1 MDHEN, CDR2 SYDVKM. CDR3: CASKGSTYNEQFF. CDR3 DNA: TGTGCCAGCAAGGGGAGCACCTACAATGAGCAGTTCTTC.

The chain carries TRBV30 and TRBJ1-1, with a possible D match to TRBD1 (6 bases). This CDR3 has 14 residues. V was shortened by 8 bases and J by 4 bases, with 20 bases between the two germline ends. Germline V gene lookup returns CDR1 GTSNPN and CDR2 SVGIG (reference sequence). Written as DNA, the CDR3 is TGTGCCGGACGCTGGGGGGGGCTGGGCACTGAAGCTTTCTTT. Its protein product is CAGRWGGLGTEAFF.

This clonotype showed up just a few times. This chain uses TRBV20-1 with TRBJ2-1; 12 bases are a match to TRBD2. This CDR3 has 18 amino acids. Germline-derived CDR1 and CDR2 are DFQATT and SNEGSKA (reference sequence). Trimming cost V 6 bases and J 0 bases; bases outside gene matches: 12. CDR3 sequence reads: CSALSRTSGASSYNEQFF. Here the CDR3 DNA reads TGCAGTGCCCTTTCTCGGACTAGCGGGGCTTCCTCCTACAATGAGCAGTTCTTC.

This clonotype has ten or more counts. J is TRBJ2-1 and V is TRBV19; TRBD2 matches at 11 bases. With 5 bases clipped from V and 5 bases from J, the junction kept 11 bases outside the gene matches. The CDR3 extends over 17 amino acids. The germline V gene encodes CDR1 LNHDA and CDR2 SQIVND (reference sequence). Written as DNA, the CDR3 is TGTGCCAGTAGTCCCCGAGTGACTAGCGGGGACCACAATGAGCAGTTCTTC. It encodes CASSPRVTSGDHNEQFF.

In this sample, this clonotype turned up many times. V and J are TRBV18 and TRBJ1-5; the D is unclear. Trimming took off 3 bases at V and 1 base at J, with 10 bases between the two ends. Germline V gives CDR1 KGHSH, CDR2 LQKENI. The CDR3 loop spans 15 amino acids. The CDR3 region has the DNA TGTGCCAGCTCACCCCTCCCGGCAAGCAATCAGCCCCAGCATTTT. Encoded protein: CASSPLPASNQPQHF.

This clonotype has a handful of counts. J is TRBJ2-7 and V is TRBV20-1, with D maybe TRBD2 (6 bases). Trimming shortened V by 0 bases and J by 0 bases, and 12 bases separated the two germline ends. Germline V gives CDR1 DFQATT, CDR2 SNEGSKA (reference sequence). This CDR3 comprises 15 residues. For the CDR3, the DNA is TGCAGTGCTAGAGATTGGGCGGGGAGCTCCTACGAGCAGTACTTC. Translated, it gives CSARDWAGSSYEQYF.

There are a few counts of this clonotype. The J gene is TRBJ2-3, the V gene TRBV7-2, with 13 bases matching TRBD2. The trim removed 0 bases at V and 3 bases at J, leaving 12 bases unmatched. The CDR3 sequence is 20 residues long. The germline V gene encodes CDR1 SGHTA and CDR2 FQGNSA. CDR3 in DNA: TGTGCCAGCAGCTTAGCGCTACTAGCGGGGGGGCCGGGTGTTACAGATACGCAGTATTTT. It specifies CASSLALLAGGPGVTDTQYF.

J is TRBJ2-5 and V is TRBV28, with 10 nucleotides matching TRBD1. CDR3 length: 16 residues. The germline gives CDR1 MDHEN, CDR2 SYDVKM. With V trimmed by 5 bases and J by 7 bases, 13 bases remained unmatched. The DNA for the CDR3 is TGTGCCAGCAGTCCAGACAGGGGGCCTGAGATGGGGACCCAGTACTTC. This codes for CASSPDRGPEMGTQYF.

This clonotype was recorded once. The chain couples TRBV28 to TRBJ2-7, with D unclear. V was trimmed by 4 bases and J by 1 base, leaving 11 bases between them. The CDR3 contains 14 residues. Germline CDR1 is MDHEN and CDR2 is SYDVKM. CDR3 DNA: TGTGCCAGCAGTTCCCCGGCAGGATCCTACGAGCAGTACTTC. Amino acid sequence: CASSSPAGSYEQYF.

The J gene is TRBJ2-1, the V gene TRBV9; D possibly corresponds to TRBD2 (7 bases). The V end lost 4 bases, the J end lost 2 bases, and 13 bases lay between the germline ends. The germline gives CDR1 SGDLS, CDR2 YYNGEE. The CDR3 sequence is 15 residues long. CDR3 region: CASSSPGGPYNEQFF. The CDR3 nucleotides read TGTGCCAGCAGCTCCCCGGGGGGCCCCTACAATGAGCAGTTCTTC.

The rearrangement uses TRBV7-2 and TRBJ2-1; D assignment may be TRBD1 or TRBD2 (5 bases each). Germline-derived CDR1 and CDR2 are SGHTA and FQGNSA. The CDR3 extends over 14 amino acids. The ends were cut back, 3 bases at V and 6 bases at J, with 12 bases in the middle. The CDR3, as DNA: TGTGCCAGCAGCTTGGGGGTTCCCGGCAATGAGCAGTTCTTC. This translates into CASSLGVPGNEQFF.

The sample holds many counts of this clonotype. The CDR3 DNA is TGTGCCAGCAGCTTAGCAGCAGGGAACGGCTACACCTTC. Encoded protein: CASSLAAGNGYTF. V is TRBV7-8 and J is TRBJ1-2, with a possible D match to TRBD1 (5 bases). The V end lost 0 bases, the J end lost 8 bases, and 10 bases lay between the germline ends. The CDR3 length is 13 residues. Germline CDR1 is SGHVS and CDR2 is FQNEAQ. The full variable domain, rest sourced from reference TRBV7-8 and TRBJ1-2, is GAGVSQSPRYKVAKRGQDVALRCDPISGHVSLFWYQQALGQGPEFLTYFQNEAQLDKSGLPSDRFFAERPEGSVSTLKIQRTQQEDSAVYLCASSLAAGNGYTFGSGTRLTVV.

Here the CDR3 DNA reads TGTGCCAGCTCGGCCCCCGGGCCTTCCCATTTTGGCTACACCTTC. This sequence encodes CASSAPGPSHFGYTF. The chain carries TRBV18 and TRBJ1-2; D gene unclear. Trimming pared 6 bases from V and 7 bases from J, leaving 21 bases between. Per the germline V gene, CDR1 is KGHSH and CDR2 is LQKENI. This CDR3 is 15 amino acids long.

The rearrangement joins TRBV20-1 to TRBJ2-5; D is undetermined. Trimming cost V 1 base and J 9 bases, with 18 bases left between them. This CDR3 spans 14 amino acids. CDR1 and CDR2 from the germline V gene are DFQATT and SNEGSKA (reference sequence). CDR3 DNA sequence: TGCAGTGCTAGAGGCCGACTGCCAATTAAGGCCCAGTACTTC. Translated: CSARGRLPIKAQYF.